The 22 T cell receptor beta chains reported below all come from one sample, sequenced in a study of blood T cell repertoires in COVID-19. Sequencing used immunoSEQ multiplex PCR; TCRdb keeps in-frame clones, though not all of them. The sample lists around 72,000 clones, over 70% seen once, with more than 7.5% in the top ten. Sequences were obtained from peripheral blood. All receptors come from a man between 50 and 59 years old with active COVID-19.

The chain couples TRBV7-9 to TRBJ1-2; D is uncertain. Germline V gene data show CDR1 as SEHNR and CDR2 as FQNEAQ (reference sequence). There are 15 residues in the CDR3. Trimming cost V 6 bases and J 8 bases, with 22 bases left between them. CDR3 sequence: CASSEAAGSIVGYTF. In nucleotides, the CDR3 is TGTGCCAGCAGTGAGGCAGCGGGTTCAATAGTCGGCTACACCTTC.

A few counts support this clone. The chain carries TRBV6-2 or TRBV6-3 and TRBJ2-7; TRBD1 matches 7 bases. CDR1 is MNHEY and CDR2 is SVGEGT in the germline V gene. V was pared by 2 bases and J by 7 bases, with 5 bases of the junction left unmatched. The CDR3 is made up of 13 amino acids. The CDR3 coding sequence is TGTGCCAGCAGTTACCAACAGGGGTGGGAGCAGTACTTC. Protein sequence: CASSYQQGWEQYF.

The chain couples TRBV5-1 to TRBJ1-1; the match to TRBD1 covers 10 bases. This CDR3 has 14 amino acids. With V trimmed by 3 bases and J by 1 base, 0 bases remained unmatched. Germline V gives CDR1 SGHRS, CDR2 YFSETQ. Here the CDR3 reads CASSWDRGNTEAFF. DNA of the CDR3: TGCGCCAGCAGCTGGGACAGGGGGAACACTGAAGCTTTCTTT.

J is TRBJ2-1 and V is TRBV21-1; the listed D gene, TRBD1, was not tested against the DNA. TRBV21-1 is an annotated pseudogene. This CDR3 has 16 residues. The DNA for the CDR3 is TGTGCCAGCAGCACAGCCGGGACAGGGGGTGTCGATGAGCAGTTCTTC. This translates into CASSTAGTGGVDEQFF.

This clone was recorded once. The V gene is TRBV9, the J gene TRBJ2-5; 7 bases match TRBD2. The germline gives CDR1 SGDLS, CDR2 YYNGEE. Trimming cost V 5 bases and J 5 bases; bases outside gene matches: 9. The CDR3 sequence is 14 residues long. For the CDR3, the DNA is TGTGCCAGCAGTGCCACCGGGGGGAGGGAGACCCAGTACTTC. Encoded protein: CASSATGGRETQYF.

The rearrangement links TRBV30 to TRBJ2-7; D remains unclear. Germline lookup yields CDR1 GTSNPN and CDR2 SVGIG (reference sequence). V lost 0 bases to trimming and J lost 2 bases, with 8 bases between them. The CDR3 is made up of 13 amino acids. CDR3 in DNA: TGTGCCTGGAGTGTAAATTCAGCCTACGAGCAGTACTTC. Its translation: CAWSVNSAYEQYF.

The CDR3 region is CASSCTGVGCNEQFF. The CDR3 DNA reads TGTGCCAGCAGCTGCACGGGGGTAGGATGCAATGAGCAGTTCTTC. J is TRBJ2-1 and V is TRBV7-9; TRBD2 is a possible D gene (6 bases). The CDR3 runs to 15 residues. Trimming removed 4 bases from V and 6 bases from J, with 16 bases in between. CDR1 SEHNR and CDR2 FQNEAQ come from the germline V gene (reference sequence).

This chain uses TRBV28 with TRBJ1-2; tentatively, D is TRBD1 (5 bases). Trimming took 5 bases from V and 0 from J, leaving 13 bases between them. The CDR3 is made up of 15 amino acids. The V gene's germline CDR1 is MDHEN and CDR2 SYDVKM. CDR3 DNA sequence: TGTGCCAGCAGTCCCCTTTGGGGGGCTAACTATGGCTACACCTTC. Translating it yields CASSPLWGANYGYTF.

V is TRBV7-2 and J is TRBJ1-2; D is unresolved. Trimming shortened V by 1 base and J by 2 bases, and 14 bases separated the two germline ends. CDR1 SGHTA and CDR2 FQGNSA come from the germline V gene. The CDR3 runs to 16 residues. The CDR3 loop reads CASSLGGERANYGYTF. CDR3 DNA sequence: TGTGCCAGCAGCTTAGGCGGGGAAAGAGCGAACTATGGCTACACCTTC.

This chain uses TRBV7-3 with TRBJ1-2; TRBD1 aligns across 10 bases. CDR1 SGHTA and CDR2 FQGTGA come from the germline V gene. V shed 2 bases, J shed 7 bases, and the junction held 7 bases outside the gene matches. CDR3 length equals 15 residues. CDR3 nucleotides: TGTGCCAGCAGCTTATATACCGGGACAGGGGTTGGCTACACCTTC. It is translated as CASSLYTGTGVGYTF.

The V and J genes are TRBV7-8 and TRBJ2-1; weak D call: TRBD1 (6 bases). CDR1 is SGHVS and CDR2 is FQNEAQ in the germline V gene. V lost 4 bases, J lost 8 bases, and 21 bases lay in between. The CDR3 has 16 residues. CDR3 loop: CASSSRWLVAGDEQFF. The CDR3 DNA reads as TGTGCCAGCAGCTCCCGGTGGCTAGTAGCAGGGGATGAGCAGTTCTTC.

This chain uses TRBV4-3 with TRBJ1-2, with no clear D. The CDR3 is made up of 15 amino acids. The V gene's germline CDR1 is LGHNA and CDR2 YSLEER. V was pared by 0 bases and J by 2 bases, with 10 bases between. This CDR3 is CASSQDRILNYGYTF. The CDR3 bases are TGCGCCAGCAGCCAAGACAGGATTCTAAACTATGGCTACACCTTC.

The chain has TRBV30 and TRBJ1-2; the match to TRBD1 covers 7 bases. Germline CDR1 and CDR2: GTSNPN and SVGIG (reference sequence). V lost 0 bases to trimming and J lost 0 bases; unmatched junction nucleotides: 1. This CDR3 has 14 amino acids. The DNA of the CDR3 is TGTGCCTGGAGTGTAGGACAGGCTAACTATGGCTACACCTTC. This gives the protein CAWSVGQANYGYTF.

The chain combines TRBV5-1 with TRBJ2-1; 12 bases fit TRBD2. The germline gives CDR1 SGHRS, CDR2 YFSETQ. The CDR3 runs 17 residues. V lost 5 bases and J lost 9; bases outside the gene matches: 15. CDR3 bases: TGCGCCAGCAGTTTGCGGACTAGCGGGACTCCGCGGGGTGAGCAGTTCTTC. The encoded protein is CASSLRTSGTPRGEQFF. Full variable domain (rest looked up from reference TRBV5-1 and TRBJ2-1): KAGVTQTPRYLIKTRGQQVTLSCSPISGHRSVSWYQQTPGQGLQFLFEYFSETQRNKGNFPGRFSGRQFSNSRSEMNVSTLELGDSALYLCASSLRTSGTPRGEQFFGPGTRLTVL.

The chain employs TRBV11-3 and TRBJ2-7, with D possibly matching TRBD1 (6 bases). Germline V gene lookup returns CDR1 SGHNT and CDR2 YENEEA. CDR3 length: 13 residues. Trimming pared 3 bases from V and 3 bases from J, leaving 9 bases between. DNA of the CDR3: TGTGCCAGCAGCTTTAGGGGGAGCTACGAGCAGTACTTC. As protein: CASSFRGSYEQYF.

The CDR3 nucleotides are TGTGCCAGCCGGTCACTAGGCCATCTAGAGAATGAGCAGTTCTTC. Amino acids: CASRSLGHLENEQFF. This rearrangement joins TRBV27 to TRBJ2-1; D perhaps matches TRBD2 (5 bases). Deletions cut 8 bases from V and 7 bases from J, with 21 bases between. CDR1 is MNHEY and CDR2 is SMNVEV in the germline V gene (reference sequence). The CDR3 totals 15 residues.

A few counts support this clone. The V and J genes are TRBV24-1 and TRBJ2-3, with no clear D. V lost 6 bases to trimming and J lost 3 bases, with 6 bases between them. Germline loops: CDR1 KGHDR, CDR2 SFDVKD. The CDR3 is 12 residues long. CDR3 DNA: TGTGCCACCAGTATGCGGACAGATACGCAGTATTTT. Translation gives CATSMRTDTQYF.

CDR3 protein: CASSQEWRVGGYTF. In DNA form, the CDR3 reads TGTGCCAGCAGCCAAGAATGGAGGGTCGGTGGCTACACCTTC. The V gene is TRBV4-2, the J gene TRBJ1-2, with no clear D. Germline CDR1 reads LGHNA; CDR2 reads YNFKEQ. CDR3 length: 14 residues. Trimming removed 0 bases at V and 7 bases at J, with 12 bases between.

The count of this clone is one. The chain couples TRBV10-3 to TRBJ1-1; D gene unclear. The CDR3 runs to 13 residues. Trimming cost V 6 bases and J 1 base, with 9 bases left between them. The germline V gene has CDR1 ENHRY and CDR2 SYGVKD. As DNA, the CDR3 is TGTGCCATCAGGGGCGCACCGAACACTGAAGCTTTCTTT. Its translation: CAIRGAPNTEAFF.

The V and J genes are TRBV7-3 and TRBJ2-3, with a tentative D call TRBD1 (6 bases). V was trimmed by 5 bases and J by 0 bases, leaving 15 bases between them. The CDR3 covers 16 residues. The V gene's germline CDR1 is SGHTA and CDR2 FQGTGA. CDR3: CASSPLQGISTDTQYF. CDR3 coding DNA: TGTGCCAGCAGCCCACTACAGGGTATTAGCACAGATACGCAGTATTTT.

This sequence joins TRBV6-5 and TRBJ2-5; D remains unclear. The germline V gene encodes CDR1 MNHEY and CDR2 SVGAGI. This CDR3 has 14 residues. V gave up 4 bases and J gave up 2 bases, with 11 bases separating them. This CDR3 is CASSFDILQETQYF. The CDR3 DNA follows: TGTGCCAGCAGTTTCGACATCCTACAAGAGACCCAGTACTTC.

This rearrangement joins TRBV27 to TRBJ1-1; the match to TRBD1 covers 8 bases. V was pared by 4 bases and J by 3 bases, with 7 bases of the junction left unmatched. Looked up from germline, CDR1 is MNHEY and CDR2 is SMNVEV (reference sequence). The CDR3 is 15 amino acids. This chain's CDR3 is CASSSYRGRDTEAFF. CDR3 bases: TGTGCCAGCAGTTCCTACAGGGGGAGGGACACTGAAGCTTTCTTT.